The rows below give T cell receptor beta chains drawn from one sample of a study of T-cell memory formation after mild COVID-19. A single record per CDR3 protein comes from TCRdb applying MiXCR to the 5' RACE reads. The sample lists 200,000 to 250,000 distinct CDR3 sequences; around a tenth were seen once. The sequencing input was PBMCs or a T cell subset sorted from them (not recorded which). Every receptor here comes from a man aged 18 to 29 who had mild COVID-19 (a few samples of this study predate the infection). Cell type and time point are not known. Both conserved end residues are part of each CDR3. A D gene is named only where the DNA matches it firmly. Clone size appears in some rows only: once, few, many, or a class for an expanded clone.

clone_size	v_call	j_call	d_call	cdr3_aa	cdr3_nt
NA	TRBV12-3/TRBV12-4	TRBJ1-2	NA	CASSPGTGYTF	TGTGCCAGCAGTCCAGGGACTGGCTACACCTTC
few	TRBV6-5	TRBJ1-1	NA	CASSYSKTQGTEAFF	TGTGCCAGCAGTTACTCGAAGACCCAGGGCACTGAAGCTTTCTTT
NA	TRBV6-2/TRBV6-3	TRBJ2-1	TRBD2	CASTYFGLAGFNEQFF	TGTGCCAGCACCTACTTTGGACTAGCGGGGTTTAATGAGCAGTTCTTC
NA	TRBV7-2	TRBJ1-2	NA	CASSLDLPGYTF	TGTGCCAGCAGCTTAGATCTCCCTGGCTACACCTTC
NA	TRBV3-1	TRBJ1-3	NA	CASTKGLSGNTIYF	TGTGCCAGCACCAAAGGCCTCTCTGGAAACACCATATATTTT
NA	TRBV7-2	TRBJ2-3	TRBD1	CASSLRTGGRTDTQYF	TGTGCCAGCAGCTTACGGACAGGGGGCAGGACAGATACGCAGTATTTT
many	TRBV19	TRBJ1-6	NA	CASSLTENSPLHF	TGTGCCAGTAGTCTCACGGAGAATTCACCCCTCCACTTT
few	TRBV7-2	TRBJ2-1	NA	CASSPAVLYNEQFF	TGTGCCAGCAGCCCAGCTGTGCTTTACAATGAGCAGTTCTTC
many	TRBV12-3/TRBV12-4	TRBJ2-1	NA	CASSLSDAEQFF	TGTGCCAGCAGTTTATCCGACGCTGAGCAGTTCTTC
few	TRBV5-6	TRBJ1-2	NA	CASSQDYYGYTF	TGTGCCAGCAGCCAGGACTACTATGGCTACACCTTC
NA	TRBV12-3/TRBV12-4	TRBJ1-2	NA	CASSPGLSDYGYTF	TGTGCCAGCAGTCCGGGACTCTCAGACTATGGCTACACCTTC
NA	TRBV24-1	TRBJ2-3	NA	CATSDSVTDTQYF	TGTGCCACCAGTGATTCGGTCACAGATACGCAGTATTTT
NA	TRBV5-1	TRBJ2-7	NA	CASSLVLGDYEQYF	TGCGCCAGCAGCTTGGTGTTAGGTGACTACGAGCAGTACTTC
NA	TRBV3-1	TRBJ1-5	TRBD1	CASSLGQASQHF	TGTGCCAGCAGCCTGGGACAGGCGAGCCAGCATTTT
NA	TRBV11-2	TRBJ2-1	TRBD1	CASSLRLRDSYNEQFF	TGTGCCAGCAGCTTGAGGCTCAGGGACAGTTACAATGAGCAGTTCTTC
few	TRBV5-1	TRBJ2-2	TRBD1	CASSLAGTGVTGELFF	TGCGCCAGCAGCTTGGCCGGGACAGGGGTAACCGGGGAGCTGTTTTTT
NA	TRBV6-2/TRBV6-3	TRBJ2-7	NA	CASSPPGTIYEQYF	TGTGCCAGCAGTCCACCGGGGACAATCTACGAGCAGTACTTC
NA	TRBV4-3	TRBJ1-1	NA	CASSQDSDRNTEAFF	TGCGCCAGCAGCCAAGATAGTGATCGGAACACTGAAGCTTTCTTT
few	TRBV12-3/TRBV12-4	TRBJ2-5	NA	CASSFGRPETQYF	TGTGCCAGCAGTTTCGGGCGGCCCGAGACCCAGTACTTC
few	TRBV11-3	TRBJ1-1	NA	CASSLETTEAFF	TGTGCCAGCAGCTTAGAGACCACTGAAGCTTTCTTT
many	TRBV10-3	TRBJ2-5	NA	CAISESRGLAQETQYF	TGTGCCATCAGTGAGTCGCGGGGGCTAGCCCAAGAGACCCAGTACTTC
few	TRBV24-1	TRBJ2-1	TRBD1	CATSDGTGNEQFF	TGTGCCACCAGTGACGGGACAGGGAATGAGCAGTTCTTC
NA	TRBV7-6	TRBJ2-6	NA	CASDWGPGANVLTF	TGTGCCTCCGACTGGGGGCCCGGGGCCAACGTCCTGACTTTC
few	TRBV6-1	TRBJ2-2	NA	CASRRGPDTGELFF	TGTGCCAGCAGGCGGGGGCCCGACACCGGGGAGCTGTTTTTT
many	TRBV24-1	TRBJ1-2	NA	CATSDFGGDKHGYTF	TGTGCCACCAGTGATTTCGGGGGGGACAAGCATGGCTACACCTTC
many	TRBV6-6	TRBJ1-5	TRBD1	CASTNQGVGVRHQPQHF	TGTGCCAGCACCAACCAGGGGGTGGGGGTGAGGCATCAGCCCCAGCATTTT
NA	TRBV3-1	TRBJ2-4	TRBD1	CASSWTGSVIQYF	TGTGCCAGCAGCTGGACAGGGTCGGTCATTCAGTACTTC
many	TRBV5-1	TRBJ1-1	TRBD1	CASSLGDSMNTEAFF	TGCGCCAGCAGCTTGGGGGACAGCATGAACACTGAAGCTTTCTTT
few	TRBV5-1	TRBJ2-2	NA	CASSLAPDANTGELFF	TGCGCCAGCAGCTTGGCCCCAGACGCGAACACCGGGGAGCTGTTTTTT
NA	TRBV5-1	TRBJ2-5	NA	CASSLLWGSETQYF	TGCGCCAGCAGCTTGCTATGGGGTTCGGAGACCCAGTACTTC
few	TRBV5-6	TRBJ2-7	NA	CASSPWGVISYEQYF	TGTGCCAGCAGCCCCTGGGGGGTGATCTCCTACGAGCAGTACTTC
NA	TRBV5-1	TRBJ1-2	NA	CASSYRTANYGYTF	TGCGCCAGCAGCTATCGGACAGCTAACTATGGCTACACCTTC
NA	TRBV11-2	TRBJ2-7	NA	CASSLTGRSIHYEQYF	TGTGCCAGCAGCTTAACGGGAAGATCGATTCACTACGAGCAGTACTTC
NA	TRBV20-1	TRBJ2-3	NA	CSAYHSSTDTQYF	TGCAGTGCCTATCACAGTAGCACAGATACGCAGTATTTT
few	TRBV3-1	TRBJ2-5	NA	CASSQEGRPWWTQYF	TGTGCCAGCAGCCAAGAAGGCCGCCCGTGGTGGACCCAGTACTTC
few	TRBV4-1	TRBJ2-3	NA	CASSQESYPSTDTQYF	TGCGCCAGCAGCCAAGAATCCTATCCCTCCACAGATACGCAGTATTTT
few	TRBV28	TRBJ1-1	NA	CASRAGTMNTEAFF	TGTGCCAGCCGCGCCGGGACAATGAACACTGAAGCTTTCTTT
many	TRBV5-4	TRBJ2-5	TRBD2	CASSVVLAGQETQYF	TGTGCCAGCAGCGTTGTCCTAGCGGGACAAGAGACCCAGTACTTC
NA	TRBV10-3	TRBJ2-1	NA	CAITPQPGAQYNEQFF	TGTGCCATCACCCCCCAGCCAGGGGCCCAGTACAATGAGCAGTTCTTC
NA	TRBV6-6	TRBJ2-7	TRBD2	CASSFYPARTSGDLISYEQYF	TGTGCCAGCAGTTTTTACCCGGCCCGGACTAGCGGGGACTTGATCTCCTACGAGCAGTACTTC
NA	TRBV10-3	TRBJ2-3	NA	CAISESRQGTDTQYF	TGTGCCATCAGTGAGTCGAGGCAGGGGACAGATACGCAGTATTTT
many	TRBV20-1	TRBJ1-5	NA	CSARAGDQPQHF	TGCAGTGCTAGAGCCGGGGATCAGCCCCAGCATTTT